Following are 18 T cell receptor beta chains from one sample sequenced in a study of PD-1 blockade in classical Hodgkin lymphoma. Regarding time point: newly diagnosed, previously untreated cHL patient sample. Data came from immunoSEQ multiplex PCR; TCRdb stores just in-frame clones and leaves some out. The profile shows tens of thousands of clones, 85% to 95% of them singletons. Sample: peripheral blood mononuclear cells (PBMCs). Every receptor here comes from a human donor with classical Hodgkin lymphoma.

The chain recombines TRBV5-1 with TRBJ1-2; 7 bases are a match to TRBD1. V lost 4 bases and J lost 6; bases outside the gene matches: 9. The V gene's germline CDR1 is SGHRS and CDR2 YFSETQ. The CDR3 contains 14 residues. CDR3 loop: CASSLVTQGDGYTF. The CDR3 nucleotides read TGCGCCAGCAGCCTCGTAACGCAGGGGGATGGCTACACCTTC.

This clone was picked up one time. The CDR3 bases are TGTGCCAGCAGCTCAAATCGACAGAGCGTCTATGGCTACACCTTC. It translates to CASSSNRQSVYGYTF. V and J are TRBV7-9 and TRBJ1-2, with D maybe TRBD1 (5 bases). V was cut by 4 bases and J by 4 bases, with 16 bases left in between. The CDR3 is made up of 15 amino acids. The germline gives CDR1 SEHNR, CDR2 FQNEAQ (reference sequence).

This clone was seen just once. The CDR3 coding sequence is TGTGCCAGCTCGGAACACATGAACACTGAAGCTTTCTTT. Protein: CASSEHMNTEAFF. The J gene is TRBJ1-1, the V gene TRBV7-3; D not certain. V lost 8 bases, J lost 0 bases, and 10 bases lay in between. This CDR3 has 13 residues. CDR1 and CDR2 (germline): SGHTA, FQGTGA. The full variable domain, its missing parts supplied by reference TRBV7-3 and TRBJ1-1, is GAGVSQTPSNKVTEKGKYVELRCDPISGHTALYWYRQSLGQGPEFLIYFQGTGAADDSGLPNDRFFAVRPEGSVSTLKIQRTERGDSAVYLCASSEHMNTEAFFGQGTRLTVV.

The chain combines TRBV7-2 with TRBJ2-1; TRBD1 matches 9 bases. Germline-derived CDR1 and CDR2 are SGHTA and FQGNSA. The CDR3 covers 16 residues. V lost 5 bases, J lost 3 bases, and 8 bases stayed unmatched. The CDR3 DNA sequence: TGTGCCAGCAGCATACAGTCGGGACAGGGCTACAATGAGCAGTTCTTC. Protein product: CASSIQSGQGYNEQFF.

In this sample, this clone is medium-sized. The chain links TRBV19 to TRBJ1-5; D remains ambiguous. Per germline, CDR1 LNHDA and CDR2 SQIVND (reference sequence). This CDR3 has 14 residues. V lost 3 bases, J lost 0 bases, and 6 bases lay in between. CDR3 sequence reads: CASSILYSNQPQHF. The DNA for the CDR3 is TGTGCCAGTAGTATCCTTTATAGCAATCAGCCCCAGCATTTT.

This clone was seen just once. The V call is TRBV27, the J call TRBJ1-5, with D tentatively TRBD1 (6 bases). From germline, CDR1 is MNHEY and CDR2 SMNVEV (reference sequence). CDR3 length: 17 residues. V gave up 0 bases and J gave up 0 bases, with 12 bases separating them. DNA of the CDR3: TGTGCCAGCAGTTTATCCCGGGGGCCCTATAGCAATCAGCCCCAGCATTTT. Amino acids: CASSLSRGPYSNQPQHF.

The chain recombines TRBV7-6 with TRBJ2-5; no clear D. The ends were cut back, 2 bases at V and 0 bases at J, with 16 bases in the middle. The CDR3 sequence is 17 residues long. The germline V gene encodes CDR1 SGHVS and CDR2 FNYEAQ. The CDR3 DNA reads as TGTGCCAGCAGCTTAATCCTATCGTTTCGCAACCAAGAGACCCAGTACTTC. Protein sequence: CASSLILSFRNQETQYF.

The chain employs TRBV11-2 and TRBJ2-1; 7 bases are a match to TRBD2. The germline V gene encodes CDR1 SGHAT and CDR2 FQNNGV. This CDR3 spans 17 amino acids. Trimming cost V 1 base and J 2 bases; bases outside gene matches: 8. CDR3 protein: CASSLVGRGTTYNEQFF. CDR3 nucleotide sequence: TGTGCCAGCAGCTTAGTAGGTCGGGGGACTACCTACAATGAGCAGTTCTTC.

CDR3: CASSGRILNTEAFF. CDR3 DNA: TGTGCCAGCAGTGGCAGGATCTTGAACACTGAAGCTTTCTTT. This chain links TRBV6-1 with TRBJ1-1; D is ambiguous. The CDR3 runs to 14 residues. Trimming shortened V by 4 bases and J by 0 bases, and 9 bases separated the two germline ends. CDR1 and CDR2 from the germline V gene are MNHNS and SASEGT.

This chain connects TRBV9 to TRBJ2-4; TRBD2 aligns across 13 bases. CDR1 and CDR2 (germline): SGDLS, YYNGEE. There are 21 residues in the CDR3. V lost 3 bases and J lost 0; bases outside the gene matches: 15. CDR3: CASSGATPGLAGDIAKNIQYF. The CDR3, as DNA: TGTGCCAGCAGCGGAGCGACTCCAGGACTAGCGGGAGACATAGCCAAAAACATTCAGTACTTC.

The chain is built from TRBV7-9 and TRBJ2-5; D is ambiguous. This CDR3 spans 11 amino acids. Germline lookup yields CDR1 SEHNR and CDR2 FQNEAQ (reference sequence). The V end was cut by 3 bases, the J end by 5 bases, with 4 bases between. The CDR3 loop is CASSFQETQYF. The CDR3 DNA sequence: TGTGCCAGCAGCTTCCAGGAGACCCAGTACTTC.

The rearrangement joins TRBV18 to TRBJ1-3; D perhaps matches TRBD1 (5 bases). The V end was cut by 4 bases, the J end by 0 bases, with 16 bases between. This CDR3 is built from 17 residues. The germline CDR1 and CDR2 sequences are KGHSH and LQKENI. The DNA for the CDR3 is TGTGCCAGCTCACTCACAGCCGTAACAGGCTCTGGAAACACCATATATTTT. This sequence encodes CASSLTAVTGSGNTIYF.

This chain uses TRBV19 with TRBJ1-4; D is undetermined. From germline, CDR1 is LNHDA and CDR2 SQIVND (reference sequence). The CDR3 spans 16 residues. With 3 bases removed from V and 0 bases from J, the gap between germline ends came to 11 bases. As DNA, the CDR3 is TGTGCCAGTAGTATTTATCTAGCCGCAACTAATGAAAAACTGTTTTTT. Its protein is CASSIYLAATNEKLFF.

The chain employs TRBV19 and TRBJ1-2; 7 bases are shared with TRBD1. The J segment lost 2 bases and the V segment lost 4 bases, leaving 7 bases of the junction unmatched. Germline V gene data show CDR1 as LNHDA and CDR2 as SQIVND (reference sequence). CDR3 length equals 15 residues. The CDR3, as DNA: TGTGCCAGTAGTACTACAGGGGCGAAGAACTATGGCTACACCTTC. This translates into CASSTTGAKNYGYTF. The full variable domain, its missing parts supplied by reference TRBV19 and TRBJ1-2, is DGGITQSPKYLFRKEGQNVTLSCEQNLNHDAMYWYRQDPGQGLRLIYYSQIVNDFQKGDIAEGYSVSREKKESFPLTVTSAQKNPTAFYLCASSTTGAKNYGYTFGSGTRLTVV.

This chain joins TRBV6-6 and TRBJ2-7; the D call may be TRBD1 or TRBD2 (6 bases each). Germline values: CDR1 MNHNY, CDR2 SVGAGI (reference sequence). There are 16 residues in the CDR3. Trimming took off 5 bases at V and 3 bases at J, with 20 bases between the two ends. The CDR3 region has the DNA TGTGCCAGCAGTCACATATGGGGGGCGCGGAACTACGAGCAGTACTTC. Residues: CASSHIWGARNYEQYF.

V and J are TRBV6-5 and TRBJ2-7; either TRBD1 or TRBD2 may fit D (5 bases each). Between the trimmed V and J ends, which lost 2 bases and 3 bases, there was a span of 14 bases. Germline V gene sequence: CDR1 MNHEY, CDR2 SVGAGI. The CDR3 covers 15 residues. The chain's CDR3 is CASSYGLAGSYEQYF. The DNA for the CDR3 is TGTGCCAGCAGTTACGGATTGGCAGGGAGCTACGAGCAGTACTTC.

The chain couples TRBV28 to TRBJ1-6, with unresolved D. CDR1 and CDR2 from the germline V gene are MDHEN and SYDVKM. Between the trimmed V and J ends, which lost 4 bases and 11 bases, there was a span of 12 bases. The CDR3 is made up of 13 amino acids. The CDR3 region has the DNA TGTGCCAGCAGTTACCCTACTACAACACCCCTCCACTTT. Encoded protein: CASSYPTTTPLHF.

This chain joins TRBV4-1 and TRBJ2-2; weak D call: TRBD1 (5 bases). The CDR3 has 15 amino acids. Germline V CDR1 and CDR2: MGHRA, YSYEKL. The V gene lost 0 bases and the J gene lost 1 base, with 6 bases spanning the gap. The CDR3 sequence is CASSQEGENTGELFF. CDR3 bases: TGCGCCAGCAGCCAAGAAGGGGAGAACACCGGGGAGCTGTTTTTT.